Listed here is a single T cell receptor beta chain. Its specificity is unknown. Sequenced material consisted of expressed TCRB transcripts (all of the isolated RNA was reverse transcribed). The method was immunoSEQ multiplex PCR; TCRdb's version includes in-frame clones alone and lacks a portion of them. The sample lists 100,000 to 150,000 clones, around 15% occurring once. This entry belongs to a study of beta chain features in type 1 diabetes. Overall study findings and caveats: There was a moderate but significant shortening of TCRB CDR3s in all four CD4+ subsets of Type 1 diabetes patients. Short templates might get an advantage during PCR, and this would be equal in patients and controls.

V lost 2 bases and J 3 bases, leaving 8 bases between the germline ends. CDR3 size: 14 residues. The germline gives CDR1 MDHEN, CDR2 SYDVKM. The TCR sequence derives from a man aged 25 to 45 with type 1 diabetes. This rearrangement joins TRBV28 to TRBJ1-5, with a tentative D call TRBD1 (5 bases). Specimen: central memory CD4+ T cells from blood. In nucleotides, the CDR3 is TGTGCCAGCAGTTTAAGGGGATTCAATCAGCCCCAGCATTTT. It encodes CASSLRGFNQPQHF.